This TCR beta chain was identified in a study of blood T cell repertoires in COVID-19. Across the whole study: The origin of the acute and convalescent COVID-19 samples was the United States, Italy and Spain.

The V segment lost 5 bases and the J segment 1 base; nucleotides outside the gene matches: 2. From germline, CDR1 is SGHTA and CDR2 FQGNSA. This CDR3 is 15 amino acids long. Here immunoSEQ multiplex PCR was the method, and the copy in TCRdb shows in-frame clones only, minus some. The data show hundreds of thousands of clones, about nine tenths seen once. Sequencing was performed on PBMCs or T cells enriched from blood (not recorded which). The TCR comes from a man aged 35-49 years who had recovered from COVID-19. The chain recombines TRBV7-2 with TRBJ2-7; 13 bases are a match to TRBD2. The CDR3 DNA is TGTGCCAGCAGCCCGGGACTAGCGGGATCCTACGAGCAGTACTTC. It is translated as CASSPGLAGSYEQYF.